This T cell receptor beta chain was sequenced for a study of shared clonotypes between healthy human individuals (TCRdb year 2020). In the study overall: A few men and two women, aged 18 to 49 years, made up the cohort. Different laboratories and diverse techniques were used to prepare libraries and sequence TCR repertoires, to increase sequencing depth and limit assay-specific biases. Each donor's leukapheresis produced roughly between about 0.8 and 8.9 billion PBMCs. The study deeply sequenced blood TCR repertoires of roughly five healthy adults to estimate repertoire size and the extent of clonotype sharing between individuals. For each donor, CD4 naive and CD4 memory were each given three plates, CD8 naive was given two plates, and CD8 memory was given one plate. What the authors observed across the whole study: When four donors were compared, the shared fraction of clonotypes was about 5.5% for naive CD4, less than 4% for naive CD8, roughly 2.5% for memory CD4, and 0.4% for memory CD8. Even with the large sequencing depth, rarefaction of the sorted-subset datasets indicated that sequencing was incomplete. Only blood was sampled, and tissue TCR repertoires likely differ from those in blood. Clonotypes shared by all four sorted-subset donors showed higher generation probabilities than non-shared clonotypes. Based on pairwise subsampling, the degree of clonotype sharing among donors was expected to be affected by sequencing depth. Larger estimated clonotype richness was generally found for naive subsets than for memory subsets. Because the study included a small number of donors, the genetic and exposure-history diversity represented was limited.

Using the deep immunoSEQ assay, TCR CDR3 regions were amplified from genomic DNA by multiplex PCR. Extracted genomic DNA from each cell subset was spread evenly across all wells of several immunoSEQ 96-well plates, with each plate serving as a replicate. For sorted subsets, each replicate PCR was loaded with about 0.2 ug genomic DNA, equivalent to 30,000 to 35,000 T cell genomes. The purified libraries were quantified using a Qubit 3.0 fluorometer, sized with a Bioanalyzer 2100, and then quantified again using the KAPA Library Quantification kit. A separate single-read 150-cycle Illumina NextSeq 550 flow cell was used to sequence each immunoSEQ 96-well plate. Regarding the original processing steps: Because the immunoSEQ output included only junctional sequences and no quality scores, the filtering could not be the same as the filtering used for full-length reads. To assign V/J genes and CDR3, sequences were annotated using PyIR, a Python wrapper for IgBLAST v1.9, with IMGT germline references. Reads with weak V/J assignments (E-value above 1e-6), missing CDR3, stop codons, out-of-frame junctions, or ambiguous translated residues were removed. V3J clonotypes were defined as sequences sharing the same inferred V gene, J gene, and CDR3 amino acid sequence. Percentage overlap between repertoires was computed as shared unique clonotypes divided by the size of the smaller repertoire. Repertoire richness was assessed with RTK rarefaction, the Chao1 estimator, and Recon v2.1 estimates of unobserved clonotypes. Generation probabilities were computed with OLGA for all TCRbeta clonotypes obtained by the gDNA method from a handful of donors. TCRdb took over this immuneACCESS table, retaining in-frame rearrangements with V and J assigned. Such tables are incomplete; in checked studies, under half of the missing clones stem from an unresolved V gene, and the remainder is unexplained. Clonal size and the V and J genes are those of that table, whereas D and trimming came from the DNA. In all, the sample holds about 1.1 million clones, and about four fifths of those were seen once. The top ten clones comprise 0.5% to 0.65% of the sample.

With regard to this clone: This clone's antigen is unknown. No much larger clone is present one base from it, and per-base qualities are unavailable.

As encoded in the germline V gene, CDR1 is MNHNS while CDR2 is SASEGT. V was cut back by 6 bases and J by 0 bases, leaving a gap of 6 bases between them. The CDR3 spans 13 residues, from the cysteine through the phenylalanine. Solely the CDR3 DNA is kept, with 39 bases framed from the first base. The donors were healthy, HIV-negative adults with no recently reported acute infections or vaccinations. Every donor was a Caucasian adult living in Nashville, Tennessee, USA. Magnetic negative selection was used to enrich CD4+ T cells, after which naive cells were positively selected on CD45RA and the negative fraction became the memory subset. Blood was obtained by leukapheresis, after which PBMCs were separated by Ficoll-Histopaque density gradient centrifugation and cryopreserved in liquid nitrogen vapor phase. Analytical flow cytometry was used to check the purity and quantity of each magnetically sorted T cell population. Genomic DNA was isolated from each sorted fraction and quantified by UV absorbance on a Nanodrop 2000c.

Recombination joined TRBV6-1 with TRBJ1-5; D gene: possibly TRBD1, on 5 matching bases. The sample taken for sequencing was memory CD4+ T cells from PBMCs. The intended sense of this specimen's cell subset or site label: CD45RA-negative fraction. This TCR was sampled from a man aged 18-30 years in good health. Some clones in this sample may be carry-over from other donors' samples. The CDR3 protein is CASRTASNQPQHF. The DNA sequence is TGTGCCAGCAGGACAGCTAGCAATCAGCCCCAGCATTTT.